This is a list of T cell receptor beta chains from one sample in a study of T cells in Graves' hyperthyroidism and ophthalmopathy. TCRdb used MiXCR to reprocess the multiplex PCR reads, holding one entry per CDR3 protein. The sample lists approximately 600,000 distinct CDR3 sequences; around 14% were seen once. Source material: blood. The receptors stem from a woman aged 18-30 years with Graves' ophthalmopathy. CDR3s include the opening cysteine and the closing phenylalanine or tryptophan. A D gene is named only where the DNA matches it firmly.

j_call v_call d_call cdr3_aa
TRBJ1-2 TRBV7-2 TRBD1 CASSSSQGNYGYTF
TRBJ1-5 TRBV20-1 TRBD1 CSARKSSGTGRQPQHF
TRBJ1-1 TRBV7-9 TRBD1 CASSLRELGQMNTEAFF
TRBJ2-1 TRBV19 TRBD1 CASKRNGQGNEQFF
TRBJ2-1 TRBV9 - CASGSRHLSNEQFF
TRBJ1-1 TRBV30 - CAWSVVTGTEAFF
TRBJ1-1 TRBV4-3 - CASSQDPAGRDTEAFF
TRBJ2-3 TRBV6-1 - CASSAYSGRTDTQYF
TRBJ2-5 TRBV6-5 - CASSYVFGETQYF
TRBJ1-4 TRBV28 - CASSLLGGRLRATNEKLFF
TRBJ2-5 TRBV11-2 TRBD2 CASSSLAGTRETQYF
TRBJ2-3 TRBV7-8 TRBD2 CASSLAASGNTDTQYF
TRBJ2-1 TRBV7-9 - CASSSTRGEQFF
TRBJ2-2 TRBV27 TRBD2 CASSSLAGATGELFF
TRBJ2-7 TRBV27 - CASSLGGVHEQYF
TRBJ2-1 TRBV11-1 - CASSLFSRGDNEQFF
TRBJ2-7 TRBV12-3/TRBV12-4 - CASSRPGPAYEQYF
TRBJ2-5 TRBV28 TRBD1 CASSLTGTGGWETQYF
TRBJ2-5 TRBV27 TRBD1 CASGETGGIQETQYF
TRBJ1-2 TRBV9 - CASTLTGGRDDYGYTF
TRBJ1-6 TRBV7-9 - CASSPRWRGDNSPLHF
TRBJ1-1 TRBV7-3 TRBD1 CASSYSGGQAFF
TRBJ1-2 TRBV7-8 TRBD1 CASSATGGSGYGYTF
TRBJ2-2 TRBV2 TRBD1 CASSPGQGADGELFF
TRBJ2-5 TRBV7-9 TRBD1 CASSSTSLPGGEETQYF
TRBJ1-5 TRBV24-1 - CATSDLQGRGPNQPQHF
TRBJ2-4 TRBV6-5 - CASSYSRASSIQYF
TRBJ2-1 TRBV27 TRBD2 CASSPGGVAGGGSYNEQFF
TRBJ1-6 TRBV9 TRBD1 CASSTRDSVGSPLHF
TRBJ2-1 TRBV3-1 - CASSREDWSSYNEQFF
TRBJ2-3 TRBV19 - CASSGDLAPRGPDTQYF
TRBJ2-7 TRBV5-1 TRBD2 CASSFLAGDSYEQYF
TRBJ2-3 TRBV4-3 - CASSPTPGSVADTQYF
TRBJ1-5 TRBV18 - CASSPPNGPPQPQHF
TRBJ1-1 TRBV27 TRBD1 CASSSRQGITNTEAFF
TRBJ1-5 TRBV6-2/TRBV6-3 - CASSYSMGGAGNQPQHF
TRBJ2-3 TRBV28 - CASSPRRQREDTQYF
TRBJ2-1 TRBV20-1 TRBD2 CSARPAWPSGSDEQFF
TRBJ1-1 TRBV10-3 - CAISPRIENTEAFF
TRBJ2-1 TRBV5-8 TRBD2 CASSLARGVLMKNEQFF
TRBJ2-5 TRBV6-1 TRBD2 CASSPPAGSGETQYF
TRBJ1-2 TRBV7-9 - CASSRLGAVEGYTF
TRBJ2-3 TRBV28 TRBD1 CASSWGQGATTDTQYF
TRBJ2-7 TRBV29-1 - CSVVGITYEQYF
TRBJ2-7 TRBV5-1 - CASSPVKGPVLGSSYEQYF